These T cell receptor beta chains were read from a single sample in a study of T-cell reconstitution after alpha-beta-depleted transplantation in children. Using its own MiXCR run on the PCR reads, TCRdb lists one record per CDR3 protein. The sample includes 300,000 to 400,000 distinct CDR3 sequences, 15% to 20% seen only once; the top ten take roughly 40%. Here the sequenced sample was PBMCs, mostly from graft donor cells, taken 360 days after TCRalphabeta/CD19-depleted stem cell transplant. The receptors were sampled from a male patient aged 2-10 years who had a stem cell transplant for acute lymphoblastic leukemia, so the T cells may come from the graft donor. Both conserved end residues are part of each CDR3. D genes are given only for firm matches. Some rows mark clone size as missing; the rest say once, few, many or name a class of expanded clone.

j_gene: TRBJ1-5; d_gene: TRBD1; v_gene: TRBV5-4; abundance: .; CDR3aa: CASSLEGGHNQPQHF; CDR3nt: TGTGCCAGCAGCTTGGAAGGGGGCCACAATCAGCCCCAGCATTTT
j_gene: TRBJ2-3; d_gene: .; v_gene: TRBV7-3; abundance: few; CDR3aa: CASSLGPTGDTQYF; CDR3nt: TGTGCCAGCAGCCTAGGACCAACCGGGGATACGCAGTATTTT
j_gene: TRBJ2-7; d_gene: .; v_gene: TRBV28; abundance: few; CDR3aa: CASSYGLQGSGYEQYF; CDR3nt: TGTGCCAGCAGTTACGGCCTACAGGGATCAGGCTACGAGCAGTACTTC
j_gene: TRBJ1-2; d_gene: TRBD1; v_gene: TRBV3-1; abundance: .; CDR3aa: CASSQMEDRAGYGYTF; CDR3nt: TGTGCCAGCAGCCAAATGGAGGACAGGGCTGGCTATGGCTACACCTTC
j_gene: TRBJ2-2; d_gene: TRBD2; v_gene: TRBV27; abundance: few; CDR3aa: CASSLRLAGGVGELFF; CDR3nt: TGTGCCAGCAGTTTGAGACTAGCGGGAGGAGTCGGGGAGCTGTTTTTT
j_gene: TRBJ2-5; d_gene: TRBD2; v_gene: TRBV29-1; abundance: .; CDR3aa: CSVLSRDIRTSGSVTAGETQYF; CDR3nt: TGCAGCGTACTCAGCCGGGACATCCGAACTAGCGGGAGCGTCACGGCCGGAGAGACCCAGTACTTC
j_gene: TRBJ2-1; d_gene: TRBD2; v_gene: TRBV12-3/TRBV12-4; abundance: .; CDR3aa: CASRSLAGPYNEQFF; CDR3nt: TGTGCCAGCAGGTCACTAGCGGGACCTTACAATGAGCAGTTCTTC
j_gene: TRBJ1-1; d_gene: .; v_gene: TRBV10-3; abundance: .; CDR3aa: CAISDVGPEAEAFF; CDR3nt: TGTGCCATCAGTGACGTAGGGCCTGAGGCTGAAGCTTTCTTT
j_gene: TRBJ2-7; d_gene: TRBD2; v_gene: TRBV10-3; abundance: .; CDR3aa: CAISESGTSVGGEQYF; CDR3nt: TGTGCCATCAGTGAGTCCGGGACTAGCGTTGGCGGCGAGCAGTACTTC
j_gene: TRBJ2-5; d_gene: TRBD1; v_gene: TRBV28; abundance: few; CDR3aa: CASSSMTGAYF; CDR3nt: TGTGCCAGCAGTTCTATGACAGGGGCGTACTTC
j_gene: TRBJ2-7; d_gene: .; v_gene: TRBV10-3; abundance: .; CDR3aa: CAISEGSASSYEQYF; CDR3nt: TGTGCCATCAGTGAGGGAAGCGCGAGCTCCTACGAGCAGTACTTC
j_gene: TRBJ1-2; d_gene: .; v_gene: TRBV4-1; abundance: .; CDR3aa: CASSQTTGAIPYGYTF; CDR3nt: TGCGCCAGCAGCCAAACAACAGGCGCAATCCCCTATGGCTACACCTTC
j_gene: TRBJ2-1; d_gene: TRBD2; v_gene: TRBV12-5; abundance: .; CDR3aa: CASGHHPLLAFSYNEQFF; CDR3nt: TGTGCTAGTGGCCACCACCCCCTACTAGCGTTCTCCTACAATGAGCAGTTCTTC
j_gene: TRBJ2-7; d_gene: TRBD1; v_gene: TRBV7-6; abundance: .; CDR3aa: CASSKLSGQDYEQYF; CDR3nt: TGTGCCAGCAGCAAGCTGTCCGGACAGGACTACGAGCAGTACTTC
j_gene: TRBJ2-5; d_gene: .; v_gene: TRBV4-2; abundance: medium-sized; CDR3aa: CASSQGREETQYF; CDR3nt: TGTGCCAGCAGCCAAGGCAGAGAAGAGACCCAGTACTTC
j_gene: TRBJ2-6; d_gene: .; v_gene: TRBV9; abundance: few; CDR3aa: CASAPGDSGANVLTF; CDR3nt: TGTGCCAGCGCTCCAGGGGACTCTGGGGCCAACGTCCTGACTTTC
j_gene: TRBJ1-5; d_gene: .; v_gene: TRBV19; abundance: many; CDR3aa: CASSIEGNQPQHF; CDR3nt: TGTGCCAGTAGTATAGAGGGCAATCAGCCCCAGCATTTT
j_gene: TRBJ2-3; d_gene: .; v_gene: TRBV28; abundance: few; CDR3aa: CASSLGNSGPTDTQYF; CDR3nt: TGTGCCAGCAGTCTCGGGAATAGCGGCCCCACAGATACGCAGTATTTT
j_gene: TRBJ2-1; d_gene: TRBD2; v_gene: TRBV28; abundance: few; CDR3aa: CASSPTSGRAYAYNEQFF; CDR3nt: TGTGCCAGCAGCCCGACTAGCGGGAGGGCCTACGCCTACAATGAGCAGTTCTTC
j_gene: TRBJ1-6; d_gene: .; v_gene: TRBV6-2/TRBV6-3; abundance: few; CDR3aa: CASSFGTSDNSPLHF; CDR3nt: TGTGCCAGCAGTTTTGGGACATCGGATAATTCACCCCTCCACTTT
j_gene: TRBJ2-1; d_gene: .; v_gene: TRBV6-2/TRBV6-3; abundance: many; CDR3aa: CASSYFGLLNNEQFF; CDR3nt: TGTGCCAGCAGTTACTTCGGACTCTTAAACAATGAGCAGTTCTTC
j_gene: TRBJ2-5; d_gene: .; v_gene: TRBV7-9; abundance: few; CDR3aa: CASSLQGLYSKETQYF; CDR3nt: TGTGCCAGCAGCTTACAGGGGCTTTATTCCAAAGAGACCCAGTACTTC
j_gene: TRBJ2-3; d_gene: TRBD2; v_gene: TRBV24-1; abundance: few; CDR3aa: CATSALYSGERESTDTQYF; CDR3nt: TGTGCCACCAGTGCCCTGTATTCCGGGGAGCGGGAGTCCACAGATACGCAGTATTTT
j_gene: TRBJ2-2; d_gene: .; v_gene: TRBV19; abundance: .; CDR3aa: CASSIVGNTGELFF; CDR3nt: TGTGCCAGTAGTATAGTTGGGAACACCGGGGAGCTGTTTTTT
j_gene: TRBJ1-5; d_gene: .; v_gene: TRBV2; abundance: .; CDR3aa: CASSEGGGQRNQPQHF; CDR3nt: TGTGCCAGCAGTGAAGGCGGCGGACAGCGCAATCAGCCCCAGCATTTT
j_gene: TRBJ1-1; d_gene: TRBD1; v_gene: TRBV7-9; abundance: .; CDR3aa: CASVRTGRRTEAFF; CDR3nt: TGTGCCAGCGTACGGACAGGGCGAAGGACTGAAGCTTTCTTT
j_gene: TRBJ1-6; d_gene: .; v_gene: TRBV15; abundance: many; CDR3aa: CATSRVSGLYNSPLHF; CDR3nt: TGTGCCACCAGCAGAGTGTCCGGTTTATATAATTCACCCCTCCACTTT
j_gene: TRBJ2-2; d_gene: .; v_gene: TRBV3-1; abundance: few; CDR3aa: CASSPELGRGELFF; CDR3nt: TGTGCCAGCAGCCCCGAGCTGGGGCGCGGGGAGCTGTTTTTT